The clone carrying this TCR beta chain came up many times. Antigen unknown. Within the sample, other DNA sequences also encode this same CDR3. Per the germline V gene, CDR1 is MNHEY and CDR2 is SMNVEV (reference sequence). This CDR3 region has 14 residues. J was trimmed by 1 base and V by 7 bases; bases with no gene match: 5. The data stem from a study of shared clonotypes between healthy human individuals. Findings and caveats of the study: Sequencing depth was a factor that was expected to affect clonotype sharing among donors.

The table came from immunoSEQ multiplex PCR; TCRdb's copy has only in-frame clones and leaves some out. The sample contains some 700,000 clones, about 90% of which appear only once. The sequenced sample consisted of memory CD8+ T cells from PBMCs. Described subset: CD45RO+ cells pooled with CCR7-negative TemRA cells. This sequence joins TRBV27 and TRBJ2-3; the match to TRBD1 covers 7 bases. The sequence came from a man between 18 and 29 years old in good health. Some clones in this sample may be carry-over from other donors' samples. The CDR3 DNA follows: TGTGCCAGCACCTTAGGGGGCGGCACAGATACGCAGTATTTT. Amino acid sequence: CASTLGGGTDTQYF.